This TCR beta chain was sequenced during a study of T cell repertoires in cytomegalovirus infection. This clonotype was picked up a small number of times. Its antigen is unknown. TCRdb reprocessed the reads with MiXCR, giving one entry per CDR3 protein. The sample has under 90,000 distinct CDR3 sequences; under 55% are singletons. V lost 3 bases and J 1 base, leaving 3 bases between the germline ends. Per the germline V gene, CDR1 is LNHDA and CDR2 is SQIVND (reference sequence). The CDR3 is 12 residues long. The chain combines TRBV19 with TRBJ1-1; D not certain. The receptor's source is a human donor in good health (CMV status not recorded). Some clones in this sample may be carry-over from other donors' samples. Sample: CD8+ T cells from cultured PBMCs, taken from culture after CMV antigen stimulation. CDR3 coding DNA: TGTGCCAGTAGTATCGGGAACACTGAAGCTTTCTTT. Its translation: CASSIGNTEAFF.